This T cell receptor (beta chain) emerged from a study of T cell responses to AZD1222 COVID-19 vaccine. The method was immunoSEQ multiplex PCR; TCRdb's version includes in-frame clones alone and lacks a portion of them. The sample gives about 110,000 clones, less than 95% of which show up once; roughly 8% is in the top ten. CDR1 and CDR2 (germline): SGHNT, YENEEA. This CDR3 region has 15 residues. The ends lost 1 base at V and 5 bases at J; junction bases unmatched: 3. This clonotype was obtained from an adult who received the AZD1222 COVID-19 vaccine. The V call is TRBV11-3, the J call TRBJ2-1, with 9 bases identical to TRBD2. The sample here was peripheral blood, taken 28 days after the second AZD1222 dose. This CDR3 reads CASSLGGGADNEQFF. CDR3 DNA: TGTGCCAGCAGCTTAGGCGGGGGGGCCGACAATGAGCAGTTCTTC.